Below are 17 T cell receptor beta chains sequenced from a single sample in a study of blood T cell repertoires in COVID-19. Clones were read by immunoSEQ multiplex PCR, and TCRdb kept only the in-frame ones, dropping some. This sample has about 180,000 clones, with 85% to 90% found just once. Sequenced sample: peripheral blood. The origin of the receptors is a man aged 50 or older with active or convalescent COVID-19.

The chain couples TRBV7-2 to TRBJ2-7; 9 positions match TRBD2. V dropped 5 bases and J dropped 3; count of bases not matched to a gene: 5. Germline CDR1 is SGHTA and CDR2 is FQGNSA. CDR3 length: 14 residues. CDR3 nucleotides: TGTGCCAGCAGCGCAACTAGCGGGCTCTACGAGCAGTACTTC. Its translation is CASSATSGLYEQYF.

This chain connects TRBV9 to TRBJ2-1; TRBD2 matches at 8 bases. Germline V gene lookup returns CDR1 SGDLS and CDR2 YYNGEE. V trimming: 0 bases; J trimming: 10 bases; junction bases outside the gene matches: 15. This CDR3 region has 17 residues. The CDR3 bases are TGTGCCAGCAGCGTAGGTGGACTAGCTAAAGATCAACGGGAGCAGTTCTTC. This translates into CASSVGGLAKDQREQFF.

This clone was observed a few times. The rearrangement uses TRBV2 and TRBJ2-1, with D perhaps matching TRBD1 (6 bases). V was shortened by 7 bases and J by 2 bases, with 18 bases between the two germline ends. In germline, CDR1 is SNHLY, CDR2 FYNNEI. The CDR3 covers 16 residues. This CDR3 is CASTRQQGNAYNEQFF. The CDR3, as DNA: TGTGCCAGCACTCGTCAACAGGGAAATGCCTACAATGAGCAGTTCTTC.

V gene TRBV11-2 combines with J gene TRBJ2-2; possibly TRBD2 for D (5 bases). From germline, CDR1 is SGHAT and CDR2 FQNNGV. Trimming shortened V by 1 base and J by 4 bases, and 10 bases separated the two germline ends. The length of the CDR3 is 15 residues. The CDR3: CASSLGLATTGELFF. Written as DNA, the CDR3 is TGTGCCAGCAGCTTAGGCCTAGCAACCACCGGGGAGCTGTTTTTT.

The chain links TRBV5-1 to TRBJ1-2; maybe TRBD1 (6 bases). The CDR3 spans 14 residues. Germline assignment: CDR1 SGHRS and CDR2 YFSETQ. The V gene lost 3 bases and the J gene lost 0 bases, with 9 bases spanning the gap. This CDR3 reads CASSSYRANYGYTF. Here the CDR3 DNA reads TGCGCCAGCAGCTCCTACAGGGCTAACTATGGCTACACCTTC.

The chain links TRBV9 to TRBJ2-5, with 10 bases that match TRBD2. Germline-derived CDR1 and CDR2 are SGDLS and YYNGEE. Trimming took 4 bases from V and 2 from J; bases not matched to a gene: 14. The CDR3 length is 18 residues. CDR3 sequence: CASSPRQPGLASQETQYF. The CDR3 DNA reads TGTGCCAGCAGCCCACGACAGCCGGGACTAGCGTCACAAGAGACCCAGTACTTC.

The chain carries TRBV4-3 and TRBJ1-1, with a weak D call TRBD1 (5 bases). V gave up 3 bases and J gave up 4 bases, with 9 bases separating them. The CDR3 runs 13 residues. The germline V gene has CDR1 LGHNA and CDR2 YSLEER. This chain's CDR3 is CASSQGLGTEAFF. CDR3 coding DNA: TGCGCCAGCAGCCAGGGACTGGGCACTGAAGCTTTCTTT.

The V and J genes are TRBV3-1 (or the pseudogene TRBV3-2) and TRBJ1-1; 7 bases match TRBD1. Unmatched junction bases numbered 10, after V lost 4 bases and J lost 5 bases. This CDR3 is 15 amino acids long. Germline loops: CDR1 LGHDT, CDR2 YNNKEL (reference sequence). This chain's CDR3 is CASSRRQGEGTEAFF. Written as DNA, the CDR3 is TGTGCCAGCAGCCGACGACAGGGCGAAGGGACTGAAGCTTTCTTT.

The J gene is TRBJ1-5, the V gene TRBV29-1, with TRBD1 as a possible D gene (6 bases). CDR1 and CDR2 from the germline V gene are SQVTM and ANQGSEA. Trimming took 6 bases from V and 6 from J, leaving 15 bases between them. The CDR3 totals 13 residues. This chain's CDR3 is CSVLITGSQPQHF. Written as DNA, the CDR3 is TGCAGCGTCTTAATAACAGGGAGTCAGCCCCAGCATTTT.

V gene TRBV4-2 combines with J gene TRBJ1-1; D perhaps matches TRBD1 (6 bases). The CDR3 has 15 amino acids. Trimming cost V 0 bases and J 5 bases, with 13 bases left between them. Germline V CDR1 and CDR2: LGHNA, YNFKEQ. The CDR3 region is CASSQDQRGNTEAFF. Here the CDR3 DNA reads TGTGCCAGCAGCCAAGATCAAAGGGGGAATACTGAAGCTTTCTTT.

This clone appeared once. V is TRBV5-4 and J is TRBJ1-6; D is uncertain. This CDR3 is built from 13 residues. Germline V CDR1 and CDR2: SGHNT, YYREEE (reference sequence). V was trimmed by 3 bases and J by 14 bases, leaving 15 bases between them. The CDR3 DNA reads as TGTGCCAGCAGCTCGGGTAGGGTCGGGGCCCTCCACTTT. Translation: CASSSGRVGALHF. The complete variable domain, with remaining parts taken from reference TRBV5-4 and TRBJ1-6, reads ETGVTQSPTHLIKTRGQQVTLRCSSQSGHNTVSWYQQALGQGPQFIFQYYREEENGRGNFPPRFSGLQFPNYSSELNVNALELDDSALYLCASSSGRVGALHFGNGTRLTVT.

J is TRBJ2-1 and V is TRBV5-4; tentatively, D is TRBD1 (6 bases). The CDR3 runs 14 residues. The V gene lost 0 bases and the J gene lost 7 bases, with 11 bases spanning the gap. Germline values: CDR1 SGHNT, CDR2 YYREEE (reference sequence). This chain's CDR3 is CASSLDRVGNEQFF. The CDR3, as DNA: TGTGCCAGCAGCTTGGACAGGGTAGGGAATGAGCAGTTCTTC.

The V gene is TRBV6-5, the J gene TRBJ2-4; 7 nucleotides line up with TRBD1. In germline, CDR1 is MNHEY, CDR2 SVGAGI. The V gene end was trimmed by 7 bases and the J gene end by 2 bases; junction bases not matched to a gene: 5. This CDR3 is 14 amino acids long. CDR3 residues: CASTWDSPKNIQYF. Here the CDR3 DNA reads TGTGCCAGCACTTGGGACAGCCCCAAAAACATTCAGTACTTC.

CDR3 in DNA: TGTGCCACCCACGGGGGAGTCGGGGAGACCCAGTACTTC. Protein product: CATHGGVGETQYF. This chain links TRBV2 with TRBJ2-5, with D possibly being TRBD2 (6 bases). Germline V gene data show CDR1 as SNHLY and CDR2 as FYNNEI. The CDR3 extends over 13 amino acids. Trimming took 10 bases from V and 5 from J, leaving 17 bases between them.

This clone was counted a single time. As DNA, the CDR3 is TGTGCCAGCAGCCAAGATGGACAGGGGGTTGGAGGCTACACCTTC. This gives the protein CASSQDGQGVGGYTF. J is TRBJ1-2 and V is TRBV3-1 (or the pseudogene TRBV3-2); TRBD1 aligns across 10 bases. The CDR3 spans 15 residues. The V segment lost 0 bases and the J segment 8 bases; nucleotides outside the gene matches: 6. Germline V CDR1 and CDR2: LGHDT, YNNKEL (reference sequence).

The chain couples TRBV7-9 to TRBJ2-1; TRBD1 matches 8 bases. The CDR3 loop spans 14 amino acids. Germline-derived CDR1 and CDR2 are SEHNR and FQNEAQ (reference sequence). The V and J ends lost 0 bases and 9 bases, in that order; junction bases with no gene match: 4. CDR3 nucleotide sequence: TGTGCCAGCAGCTTAGCGGACAGGGCGATTGAGCAGTTCTTC. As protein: CASSLADRAIEQFF.

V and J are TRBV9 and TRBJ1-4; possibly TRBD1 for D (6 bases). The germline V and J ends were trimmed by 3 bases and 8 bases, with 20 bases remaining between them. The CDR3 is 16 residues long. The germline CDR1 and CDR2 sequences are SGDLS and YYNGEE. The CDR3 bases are TGTGCCAGCAGCGGAGGACAGCCGATAGGGAAGGAAAAACTGTTTTTT. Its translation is CASSGGQPIGKEKLFF.